This passage covers 5 T cell receptor beta chains from one sample sequenced in a study of cytomegalovirus exposure and HLA in healthy donors. This PCR relied on a set of 60 Vbeta primers and 13 Jbeta primers. Method: immunoSEQ multiplex PCR; TCRdb's copy keeps in-frame clones and lacks some. The sample holds 210,000 or so clones, roughly 80% seen once. The sequenced sample consisted of PBMCs. These receptors came from a man aged 40-55 years in good health and CMV-seronegative.

This sequence joins TRBV18 and TRBJ2-7; possible D gene TRBD2, 6 bases. The germline V gene has CDR1 KGHSH and CDR2 LQKENI. V lost 3 bases and J lost 3, with 12 bases in between. The CDR3 loop spans 14 amino acids. In DNA, the CDR3 is TGTGCCAGCTCACCCGTTAGCGGTTACTACGAGCAGTACTTC. Translating it yields CASSPVSGYYEQYF.

The CDR3 region has the DNA TGCAGCGTTGAAGATCGGGGTTACGAGCAGTACTTC. It encodes CSVEDRGYEQYF. This sequence joins TRBV29-1 and TRBJ2-7; a weak D match, TRBD2 (5 bases). Per the germline V gene, CDR1 is SQVTM and CDR2 is ANQGSEA. This CDR3 contains 12 residues. V was cut by 0 bases and J by 4 bases, with 7 bases left in between.

The chain carries TRBV6-5 and TRBJ1-2; D gene uncertain. Germline lookup yields CDR1 MNHEY and CDR2 SVGAGI. There are 12 residues in the CDR3. Trimming left V 4 bases short and J 4 bases short, with 7 bases between. The CDR3 nucleotides are TGTGCCAGCAGTTTGTCGGGCTATGGCTACACCTTC. Amino acid sequence: CASSLSGYGYTF.

The V call is TRBV7-9, the J call TRBJ2-7, with D unresolved. This CDR3 has 12 amino acids. Germline values: CDR1 SEHNR, CDR2 FQNEAQ (reference sequence). Deletions cut 0 bases from V and 7 bases from J, with 7 bases between. The chain's CDR3 is CASSLATPEQYF. CDR3 nucleotides: TGTGCCAGCAGCTTAGCGACACCAGAGCAGTACTTC.

This clone was counted only a few times. V is TRBV5-6 and J is TRBJ2-7, with TRBD2 matching 7 bases. J gave up 4 bases and V 3 bases, and 7 bases lay outside the gene matches. Germline CDR1 SGHDT, CDR2 YYEEEE. The CDR3 sequence is 14 residues long. The CDR3 loop is CASSYTSVPYEQYF. The CDR3 nucleotides are TGTGCCAGCAGCTACACTAGCGTCCCTTACGAGCAGTACTTC.